One and the same sample provided the 11 T cell receptor beta chains below, sequenced in a study of Graves' ophthalmopathy and Graves' hyperthyroidism. TCR beta CDR3 amplification used RNA transcripts. In the first round, RT-PCR was carried out with HTBI primers, and a multiplex PCR formed the second round. MiXCR, run by TCRdb on the multiplex PCR reads, gives a single entry per CDR3 protein. Of roughly 220,000 distinct CDR3 sequences detected, 45% to 55% appear once; the ten largest clones hold about half. The sequenced sample was peripheral blood. The source is an adult man with Graves' ophthalmopathy.

At least ten counts were recorded for this clonotype. The rearrangement links TRBV10-2 to TRBJ1-2, with a tentative D call TRBD1 (5 bases). This CDR3 spans 15 amino acids. V gave up 6 bases and J gave up 1 base, with 15 bases separating them. Germline V gives CDR1 WSHSY, CDR2 SAAADI. Here the CDR3 DNA reads TGCGCCAGCAGCCTGACAGTGAGACTTAACTATGGCTACACCTTC. Translated, it gives CASSLTVRLNYGYTF.

This clonotype was seen a handful of times. J is TRBJ2-2 and V is TRBV7-2, with D possibly TRBD1 on 6 matching bases. The CDR3 is made up of 14 amino acids. Germline loops: CDR1 SGHTA, CDR2 FQGNSA. V was pared by 1 base and J by 7 bases, with 10 bases between. The CDR3 nucleotides are TGTGCCAGCAGCTTAGTGGGGGCGAGCGGGGAGCTGTTTTTT. Translated, it gives CASSLVGASGELFF.

This chain links TRBV28 with TRBJ2-5; D is possibly TRBD1 (7 bases). The CDR3 spans 15 residues. V shed 4 bases and J shed 5 bases, with 17 bases lying between them. Germline CDR1 is MDHEN and CDR2 is SYDVKM. In DNA form, the CDR3 reads TGTGCCAGCAGTTCCCAAGGACAGGCGGGGGAGACCCAGTACTTC. It yields the protein CASSSQGQAGETQYF.

In its sample, this clonotype was seen a few times. This chain uses TRBV20-1 with TRBJ1-1; TRBD1 is a possible D gene (5 bases). CDR1 and CDR2 (germline): DFQATT, SNEGSKA (reference sequence). The CDR3 runs to 14 residues. V gave up 4 bases and J gave up 0 bases, with 12 bases separating them. The CDR3 DNA reads TGCAGTGCTAAAACTAGACAGATGAACACTGAAGCTTTCTTT. Protein sequence: CSAKTRQMNTEAFF.

This rearrangement joins TRBV4-1 to TRBJ2-5, with TRBD2 matching over 7 bases. After removal of 4 bases from V and 3 bases from J, the junction contained 17 bases not matched to a gene. From germline, CDR1 is MGHRA and CDR2 YSYEKL. This CDR3 contains 18 residues. CDR3 region: CASSRRGATTRGEETQYF. The CDR3 DNA sequence: TGCGCCAGCAGCCGCCGAGGGGCCACTACCCGGGGGGAAGAGACCCAGTACTTC.

The V call is TRBV2, the J call TRBJ2-2, with 9 bases fitting TRBD2. CDR1 and CDR2 (germline): SNHLY, FYNNEI. The CDR3 covers 15 residues. J lost 1 base, V lost 4 bases, and 1 base had no gene match. CDR3 nucleotides: TGTGCCAGCAGTGTAGCGGGGGTGAACACCGGGGAGCTGTTTTTT. This translates into CASSVAGVNTGELFF.

V and J are TRBV19 and TRBJ2-5; a possible D gene is TRBD1 (5 bases). The V end was cut by 6 bases, the J end by 7 bases, with 12 bases between. Germline CDR1 LNHDA, CDR2 SQIVND (reference sequence). The CDR3 has 12 residues. The CDR3 DNA sequence: TGTGCCAGTAGGACAGTTCTGGGGACCCAGTACTTC. Translating it yields CASRTVLGTQYF.

This chain uses TRBV19 with TRBJ1-4; 7 positions match TRBD1. J gave up 4 bases and V 6 bases, and 14 bases lay outside the gene matches. Germline values: CDR1 LNHDA, CDR2 SQIVND (reference sequence). The CDR3 has 17 amino acids. CDR3 residues: CASRIRDSRHINEKLFF. The DNA for the CDR3 is TGTGCCAGTAGGATCCGGGACAGTAGACACATTAATGAAAAACTGTTTTTT.

The chain couples TRBV7-9 to TRBJ1-1; D is unresolved. V was shortened by 5 bases and J by 2 bases, with 6 bases between the two germline ends. The CDR3 runs to 12 residues. Per the germline V gene, CDR1 is SEHNR and CDR2 is FQNEAQ (reference sequence). CDR3 sequence (DNA): TGTGCCAGCAGCCCTGACAACACTGAAGCTTTCTTT. It translates to CASSPDNTEAFF.

This clonotype was detected only a few times. The chain combines TRBV20-1 with TRBJ2-5; weak D call: TRBD2 (6 bases). Germline CDR1 reads DFQATT; CDR2 reads SNEGSKA (reference sequence). Trimming pared 5 bases from V and 2 bases from J, leaving 15 bases between. The CDR3 runs to 14 residues. The CDR3 region has the DNA TGCAGTGCTGGGGCCGCGGGGTCTCAAGAGACCCAGTACTTC. Encoded protein: CSAGAAGSQETQYF.

With regard to this clonotype: Its ends do not fully match the called genes, so a read error is possible. This chain joins TRBV5-1 and TRBJ2-7; 8 bases line up with TRBD1. The CDR3 spans 15 residues. Germline V lookup: CDR1 SGHRS, CDR2 YFSETQ. DNA for the CDR3: TGTGTCAGCAGCCCAGGGACAGGCCGATTTCTCGAGCAGTACTTC. Protein sequence: CVSSPGTGRFLEQYF.